This T cell receptor (beta chain) was documented in a study of T cell changes during pregnancy in multiple sclerosis. Some clones are missing from TCRdb's copy, which holds only in-frame ones; the method was immunoSEQ multiplex PCR. The sample yields about 50,000 clones, about 91% seen once. The source material was CD8+ T cells from peripheral blood mononuclear cells, sampled after pregnancy. The receptor comes from a female donor with multiple sclerosis, enrolled in a pregnancy study.

The CDR3 bases are TGTGCCAGCAGCTTCCGCGGGGGACCCCACAATGAGCAGTTCTTC. This gives the protein CASSFRGGPHNEQFF. The chain recombines TRBV5-4 with TRBJ2-1; 7 nucleotides match TRBD2. This CDR3 is built from 15 residues. CDR1 and CDR2 from the germline V gene are SGHNT and YYREEE (reference sequence). Losses at the gene ends were 2 bases for V and 5 bases for J; bases not matched to a gene: 7.